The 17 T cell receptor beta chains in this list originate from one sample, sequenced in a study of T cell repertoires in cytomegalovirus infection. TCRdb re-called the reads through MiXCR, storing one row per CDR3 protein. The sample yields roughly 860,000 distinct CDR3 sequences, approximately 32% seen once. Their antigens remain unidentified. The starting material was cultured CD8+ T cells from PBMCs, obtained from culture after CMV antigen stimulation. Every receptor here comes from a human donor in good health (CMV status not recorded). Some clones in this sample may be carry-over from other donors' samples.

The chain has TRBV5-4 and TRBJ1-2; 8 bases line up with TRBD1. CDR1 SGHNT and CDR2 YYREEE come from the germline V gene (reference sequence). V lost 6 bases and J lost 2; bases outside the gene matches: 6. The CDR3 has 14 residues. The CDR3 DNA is TGTGCCAGCATCCTGGACAGGGCGAACTATGGCTACACCTTC. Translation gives CASILDRANYGYTF. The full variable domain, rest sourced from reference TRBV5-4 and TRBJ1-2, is ETGVTQSPTHLIKTRGQQVTLRCSSQSGHNTVSWYQQALGQGPQFIFQYYREEENGRGNFPPRFSGLQFPNYSSELNVNALELDDSALYLCASILDRANYGYTFGSGTRLTVV.

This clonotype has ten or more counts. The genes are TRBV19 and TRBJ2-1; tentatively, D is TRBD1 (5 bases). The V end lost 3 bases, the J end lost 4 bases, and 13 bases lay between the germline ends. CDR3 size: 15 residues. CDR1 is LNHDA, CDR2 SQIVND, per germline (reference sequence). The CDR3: CASSMEGQVYNEQFF. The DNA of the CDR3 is TGTGCCAGTAGTATGGAAGGACAAGTATACAATGAGCAGTTCTTC.

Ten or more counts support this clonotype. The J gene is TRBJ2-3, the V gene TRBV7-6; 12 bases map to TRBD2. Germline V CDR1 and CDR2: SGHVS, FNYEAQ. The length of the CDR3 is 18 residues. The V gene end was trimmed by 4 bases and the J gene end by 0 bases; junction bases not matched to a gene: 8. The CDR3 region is CASSSRRLAGESTDTQYF. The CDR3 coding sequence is TGTGCCAGCAGCTCGAGAAGACTAGCGGGGGAGAGCACAGATACGCAGTATTTT.

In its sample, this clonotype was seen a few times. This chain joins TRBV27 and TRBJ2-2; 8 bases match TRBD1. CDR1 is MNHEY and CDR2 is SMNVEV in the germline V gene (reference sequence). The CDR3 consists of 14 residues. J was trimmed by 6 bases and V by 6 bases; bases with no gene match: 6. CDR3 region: CASRDRAWAGELFF. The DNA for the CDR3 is TGTGCCAGCAGGGACAGGGCGTGGGCCGGGGAGCTGTTTTTT.

The CDR3: CASSQEQAGDIQYF. CDR3 nucleotide sequence: TGCGCCAGCAGCCAAGAACAGGCCGGAGACATTCAGTACTTC. The chain has TRBV4-3 and TRBJ2-4, with a possible D match to TRBD1 (5 bases). Germline CDR1 reads LGHNA; CDR2 reads YSLEER. Trimming pared 0 bases from V and 8 bases from J, leaving 11 bases between. CDR3 length: 14 amino acids.

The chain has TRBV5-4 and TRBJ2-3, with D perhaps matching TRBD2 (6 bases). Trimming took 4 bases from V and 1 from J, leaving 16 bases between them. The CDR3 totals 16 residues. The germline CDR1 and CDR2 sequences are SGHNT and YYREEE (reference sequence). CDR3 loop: CASSLGYGGGTDTQYF. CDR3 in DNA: TGTGCCAGCAGCCTGGGGTACGGCGGGGGCACAGATACGCAGTATTTT.

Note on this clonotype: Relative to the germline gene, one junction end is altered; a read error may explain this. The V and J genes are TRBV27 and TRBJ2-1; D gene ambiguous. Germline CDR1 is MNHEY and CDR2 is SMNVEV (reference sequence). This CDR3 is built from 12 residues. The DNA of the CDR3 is TGTGCCAGCAGTTTAATTAACAATGAGCAGTTATTC. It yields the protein CASSLINNEQLF.

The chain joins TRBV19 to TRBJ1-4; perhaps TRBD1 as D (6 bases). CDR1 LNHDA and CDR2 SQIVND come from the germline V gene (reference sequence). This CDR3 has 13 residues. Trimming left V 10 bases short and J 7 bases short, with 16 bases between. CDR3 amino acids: CAITRGAGEKLFF. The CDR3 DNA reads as TGTGCCATCACCCGGGGGGCGGGTGAAAAACTGTTTTTT.

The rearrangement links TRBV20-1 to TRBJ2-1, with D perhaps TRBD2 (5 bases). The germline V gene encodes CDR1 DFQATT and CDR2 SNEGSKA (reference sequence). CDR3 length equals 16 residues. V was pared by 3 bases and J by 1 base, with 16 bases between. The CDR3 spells CSARSEGIGSYNEQFF. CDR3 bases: TGCAGTGCTAGGTCCGAGGGAATAGGATCCTACAATGAGCAGTTCTTC.

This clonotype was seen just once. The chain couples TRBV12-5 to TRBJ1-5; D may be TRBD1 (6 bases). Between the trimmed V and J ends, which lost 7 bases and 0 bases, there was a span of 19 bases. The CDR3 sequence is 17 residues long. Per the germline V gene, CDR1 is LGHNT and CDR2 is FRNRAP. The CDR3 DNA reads TGTGCTAGTGAAGGCGAGGGGGGCTTTTATAGCAATCAGCCCCAGCATTTT. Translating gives CASEGEGGFYSNQPQHF.

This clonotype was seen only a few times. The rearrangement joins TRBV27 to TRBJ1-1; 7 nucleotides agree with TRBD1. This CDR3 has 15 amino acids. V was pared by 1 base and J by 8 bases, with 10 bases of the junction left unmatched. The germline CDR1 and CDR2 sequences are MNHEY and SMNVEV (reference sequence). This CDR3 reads CASSLLGGTDPEAFF. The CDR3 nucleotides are TGTGCCAGCAGTTTATTAGGGGGGACAGACCCCGAAGCTTTCTTT.

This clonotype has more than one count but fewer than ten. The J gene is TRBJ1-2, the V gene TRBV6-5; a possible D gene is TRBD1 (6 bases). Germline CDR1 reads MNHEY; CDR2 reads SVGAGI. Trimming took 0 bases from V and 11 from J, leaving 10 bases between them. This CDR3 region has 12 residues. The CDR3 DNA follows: TGTGCCAGCAGTTACTCGGAGGGGGGGTACACCTTC. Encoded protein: CASSYSEGGYTF.

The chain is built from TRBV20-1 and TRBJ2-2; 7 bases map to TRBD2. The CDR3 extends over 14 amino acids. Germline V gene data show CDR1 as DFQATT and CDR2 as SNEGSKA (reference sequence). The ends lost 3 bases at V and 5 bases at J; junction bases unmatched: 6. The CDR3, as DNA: TGCAGTGCTAGTACCGGGGACTATACCGGGGAGCTGTTTTTT. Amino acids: CSASTGDYTGELFF.

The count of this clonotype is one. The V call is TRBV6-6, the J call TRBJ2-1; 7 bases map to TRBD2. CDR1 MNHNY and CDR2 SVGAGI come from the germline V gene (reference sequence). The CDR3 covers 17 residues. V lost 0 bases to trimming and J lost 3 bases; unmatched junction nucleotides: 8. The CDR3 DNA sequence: TGTGCCAGCAGTTACTCTCTCGCGGGGGTGGGCTACAATGAGCAGTTCTTC. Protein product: CASSYSLAGVGYNEQFF.

The CDR3 loop is CASSYSTFHANTEAFF. The CDR3 DNA is TGTGCCAGCAGTTACTCGACGTTTCACGCGAACACTGAAGCTTTCTTT. The chain joins TRBV6-5 to TRBJ1-1, with no clear D. V lost 0 bases to trimming and J lost 1 base, with 12 bases between them. The CDR3 spans 16 residues. CDR1 is MNHEY, CDR2 SVGAGI, per germline.

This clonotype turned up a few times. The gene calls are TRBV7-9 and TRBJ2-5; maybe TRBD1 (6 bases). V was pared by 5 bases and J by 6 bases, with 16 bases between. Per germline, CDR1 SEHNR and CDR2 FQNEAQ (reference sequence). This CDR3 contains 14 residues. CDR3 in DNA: TGTGCCAGCAGCCCCGAAGAGGACAGAAAGACCCAGTACTTC. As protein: CASSPEEDRKTQYF.

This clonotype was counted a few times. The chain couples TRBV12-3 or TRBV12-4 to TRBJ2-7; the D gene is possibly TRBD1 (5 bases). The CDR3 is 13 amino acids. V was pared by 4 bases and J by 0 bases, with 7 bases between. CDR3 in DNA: TGTGCCAGCAGTTGGGGCCCCTCCTACGAGCAGTACTTC. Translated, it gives CASSWGPSYEQYF.